These T cell receptor beta chains were read from a single sample in a study of cytomegalovirus exposure and HLA in healthy donors. Clones were sequenced by immunoSEQ multiplex PCR, and TCRdb holds only the in-frame ones, with some missing. The sample consists of about 190,000 clones, over 75% of them appearing once. Sequenced input: PBMCs. Source of these receptors: a man in his fifties or sixties in good health and CMV-seronegative. CDR3s include the opening cysteine and the closing phenylalanine or tryptophan. A D gene is named only where the DNA matches it firmly. Part of the rows lack a size; the others show once, few, many or a class for expanded clones.

TRBD2 few TRBJ2-3 TRBV7-2 CASSPTAGVRDTQYF TGTGCCAGCAGCCCGACAGCGGGGGTACGAGATACGCAGTATTTT
TRBD1 - TRBJ1-1 TRBV5-4 CASSPRQGVNTEAFF TGTGCCAGCAGCCCTCGACAGGGGGTGAACACTGAAGCTTTCTTT
- - TRBJ1-2 TRBV5-1 CASSLAVGGNYGYTF TGCGCCAGCAGCTTGGCCGTCGGAGGGAACTATGGCTACACCTTC
TRBD1 - TRBJ2-3 TRBV19 CATTDRGRTDTQYF TGTGCCACTACTGACAGGGGGAGGACAGATACGCAGTATTTT
- - TRBJ2-2 TRBV2 CASVQPNTGELFF TGTGCCAGCGTACAGCCGAACACCGGGGAGCTGTTTTTT
TRBD1 - TRBJ2-7 TRBV5-1 CASRPSVTGDREQYF TGCGCCAGCCGGCCCTCAGTGACAGGGGACCGCGAGCAGTACTTC
- - TRBJ1-6 TRBV9 CASSVEAGPDSPLHF TGTGCCAGCAGCGTAGAGGCAGGGCCGGATTCACCCCTCCACTTT
- - TRBJ2-3 TRBV6-1 CASSGGAGAATDTQYF TGTGCCAGCAGTGGTGGGGCGGGGGCCGCCACAGATACGCAGTATTTT
TRBD1 - TRBJ2-1 TRBV19 CASKMTGGYYNEQFF TGTGCCAGTAAGATGACAGGGGGTTATTACAATGAGCAGTTCTTC
- - TRBJ1-1 TRBV12-5 CASGFRGYRVNTEAFF TGTGCTAGTGGTTTTCGGGGTTACCGGGTGAACACTGAAGCTTTCTTT
TRBD1 - TRBJ2-7 TRBV27 CASIPGTGLFREGYEQYF TGTGCCAGCATTCCCGGGACAGGGCTATTTCGTGAAGGGTACGAGCAGTACTTC
TRBD1 - TRBJ2-3 TRBV4-1 CASSRQGDADTQYF TGCGCCAGCAGCCGACAGGGTGACGCAGATACGCAGTATTTT
TRBD2 - TRBJ2-1 TRBV7-3 CASSFSGGPYNEQFF TGTGCCAGCAGCTTTAGCGGGGGTCCTTACAATGAGCAGTTCTTC
TRBD2 - TRBJ2-2 TRBV9 CASSVGRGGLTGELFF TGTGCCAGCAGCGTTGGGCGGGGGGGCCTTACCGGGGAGCTGTTTTTT
TRBD2 - TRBJ2-3 TRBV9 CASSEEVAGGRRDTQYF TGTGCCAGCAGCGAGGAGGTAGCGGGGGGGCGGAGAGATACGCAGTATTTT
TRBD1 - TRBJ1-5 TRBV27 CASSSLQGARGNQPQHF TGTGCCAGCAGTTCACTACAGGGGGCGCGGGGCAATCAGCCCCAGCATTTT
- - TRBJ1-5 TRBV7-2 CASSFREYQPQHF TGTGCCAGCAGCTTTCGGGAATATCAGCCCCAGCATTTT
TRBD2 - TRBJ2-3 TRBV19 CASSMTSGGVITQYF TGTGCCAGTAGTATGACTAGCGGGGGGGTTATTACGCAGTATTTT
- - TRBJ2-7 TRBV30 CAWSVLRGLHEQYF TGTGCCTGGAGTGTACTAAGGGGACTGCACGAGCAGTACTTC
TRBD2 - TRBJ2-3 TRBV4-2 CASSQDKAGGPLGDTQYF TGTGCCAGCAGCCAAGATAAAGCGGGGGGGCCGTTGGGAGATACGCAGTATTTT
- - TRBJ1-2 TRBV14 CASSQVLGEGYTF TGTGCCAGCAGCCAAGTTCTGGGAGAGGGCTACACCTTC
- few TRBJ2-1 TRBV6-5 CASSYSQGRNEQFF TGTGCCAGCAGTTACTCCCAGGGCAGGAATGAGCAGTTCTTC
TRBD1 - TRBJ2-7 TRBV4-3 CASSQATGTGGYEQYF TGCGCCAGCAGCCAGGCCACCGGGACAGGGGGCTACGAGCAGTACTTC
TRBD1 - TRBJ2-7 TRBV6-5 CASGDRGAYEQYF TGTGCCAGCGGGGACAGGGGGGCCTACGAGCAGTACTTC
TRBD1 - TRBJ1-4 TRBV4-1 CASSPPGQVREKLFF TGCGCCAGCAGCCCCCCGGGACAGGTGAGGGAAAAACTGTTTTTT
- - TRBJ1-1 TRBV10-3 CAISDPPRQAAEAFF TGTGCCATCAGTGACCCCCCCCGACAGGCAGCTGAAGCTTTCTTT
TRBD2 - TRBJ2-1 TRBV7-2 CASRPSGEYNEQFF TGTGCCAGCAGACCAAGCGGGGAATACAATGAGCAGTTCTTC
- - TRBJ2-7 TRBV6-5 CASSAQVVFYEQYF TGTGCCAGCAGTGCACAGGTCGTCTTCTACGAGCAGTACTTC
TRBD1 - TRBJ1-4 TRBV27 CASSLTGTGREKLFF TGTGCCAGCAGTTTGACCGGGACAGGTCGTGAAAAACTGTTTTTT
- - TRBJ2-2 TRBV7-3 CASSPQTGTGELFF TGTGCCAGCAGCCCCCAAACAGGGACCGGGGAGCTGTTTTTT
TRBD2 - TRBJ2-1 TRBV4-1 CASSLGLAGVNNEQFF TGCGCCAGCAGCCTCGGACTAGCGGGGGTCAACAATGAGCAGTTCTTC
- - TRBJ1-1 TRBV4-1 CASSQQGGNTEAFF TGCGCCAGCAGCCAACAAGGGGGGAACACTGAAGCTTTCTTT
- - TRBJ2-1 TRBV20-1 CSIGGQFF TGCAGTATAGGAGGGCAGTTCTTC
TRBD1 once TRBJ1-1 TRBV19 CASSITGDTEAFF TGTGCCAGTAGTATTACAGGGGACACTGAAGCTTTCTTT
- - TRBJ1-2 TRBV19 CASNQGDYGYTF TGTGCCAGCAACCAGGGTGACTATGGCTACACCTTC
TRBD1 few TRBJ2-1 TRBV29-1 CSVGQEDNEQFF TGCAGCGTCGGACAGGAGGACAATGAGCAGTTCTTC
- - TRBJ2-2 TRBV5-4 CASSRQQANTGELFF TGTGCCAGCAGCAGACAGCAAGCGAACACCGGGGAGCTGTTTTTT
- few TRBJ1-6 TRBV19 CASSTGDSPLHF TGTGCCAGTAGTACCGGGGATTCACCCCTCCACTTT
- - TRBJ1-1 TRBV6-5 CASSYGQIMNTEAFF TGTGCCAGCAGTTACGGACAGATAATGAACACTGAAGCTTTCTTT
- - TRBJ1-4 TRBV7-6 CASSLQGTYEKLFF TGTGCCAGCAGCTTGCAGGGTACCTATGAAAAACTGTTTTTT
- - TRBJ2-7 TRBV10-1 CASRGGAESYEQYF TGCGCCAGCAGGGGGGGTGCGGAGTCCTACGAGCAGTACTTC
- - TRBJ1-4 TRBV14 CASSQVTATNEKLFF TGTGCCAGCAGCCAAGTGACAGCAACTAATGAAAAACTGTTTTTT
- - TRBJ2-7 TRBV4-1 CASSQDGRYEQYF TGCGCCAGCAGCCAAGATGGGAGATACGAGCAGTACTTC
TRBD1 - TRBJ2-7 TRBV4-3 CASSRNADRATDEQYF TGCGCCAGCAGCCGAAACGCCGACAGGGCAACGGACGAGCAGTACTTC
- - TRBJ1-3 TRBV2 CASSGPGSGNTIYF TGTGCCAGCAGTGGACCCGGGTCCGGAAACACCATATATTTT
- - TRBJ1-5 TRBV19 CASSIGDTSFRPQHF TGTGCCAGTAGTATTGGGGACACCTCTTTTCGGCCCCAGCATTTT
TRBD1 few TRBJ1-1 TRBV5-6 CASSSTKTGDVTEAFF TGTGCCAGCAGCTCTACTAAGACAGGGGACGTGACTGAAGCTTTCTTT
- - TRBJ2-1 TRBV5-6 CASSLGAGGSYNEQFF TGTGCCAGCAGCTTGGGGGCCGGGGGCTCCTACAATGAGCAGTTCTTC
- few TRBJ1-4 TRBV7-9 CASSVGTIEKLFF TGTGCCAGCAGCGTCGGGACAATTGAAAAACTGTTTTTT
TRBD1 once TRBJ2-5 TRBV4-1 CASSQDPPGQVQETQYF TGCGCCAGCAGCCAAGACCCACCGGGACAGGTCCAAGAGACCCAGTACTTC
- - TRBJ2-4 TRBV19 CASSIGGVAKNIQYF TGTGCCAGTAGTATAGGCGGGGTAGCCAAAAACATTCAGTACTTC
- - TRBJ2-1 TRBV9 CASSEQGNEQFF TGTGCCAGCAGCGAACAGGGCAATGAGCAGTTCTTC
TRBD1 - TRBJ1-2 TRBV7-9 CSSNSPGQGLVGYTF TGTTCCAGCAATTCACCGGGACAGGGATTAGTTGGCTACACCTTC